These 9 T cell receptor beta chains came from one sample sequenced in a study of esophageal squamous cell carcinoma under preoperative chemotherapy. Via MiXCR, TCRdb re-called the PCR reads, giving one row per CDR3 protein. This table has about 19,000 distinct CDR3 sequences, 46% appearing once. Time point described: after preoperative PTX-NDP chemotherapy. Collection took place from a patient given preoperative chemotherapy. All receptors come from a human donor with esophageal squamous cell carcinoma. The donor label of this sample is uncertain.

This chain links TRBV7-3 with TRBJ2-5, with D unresolved. V was trimmed by 5 bases and J by 11 bases, leaving 21 bases between them. Germline CDR1 and CDR2: SGHTA and FQGTGA. This CDR3 is 14 amino acids long. Here the CDR3 reads CASSPDNTYNEQYF. CDR3 sequence (DNA): TGTGCCAGCAGCCCAGATAATACCTACAATGAGCAGTACTTC.

At least ten counts were recorded for this clonotype. This chain joins TRBV6-5 and TRBJ2-7; D remains ambiguous. Trimming left V 0 bases short and J 5 bases short, with 20 bases between. This CDR3 is 17 amino acids long. Looked up from germline, CDR1 is MNHEY and CDR2 is SVGAGI. CDR3 in DNA: TGTGCCAGCAGTTACTCGTTTCTACGGATCCCCGGCCACGAGCAGTACTTC. Its translation: CASSYSFLRIPGHEQYF.

The chain combines TRBV27 with TRBJ2-1; D may be TRBD1 (5 bases). V gave up 3 bases and J gave up 2 bases, with 11 bases separating them. CDR1 MNHEY and CDR2 SMNVEV come from the germline V gene (reference sequence). The CDR3 covers 15 residues. The CDR3 DNA reads as TGTGCCAGCAGTTTCCCCAGGGCCACCTACAATGAGCAGTTCTTC. It encodes CASSFPRATYNEQFF.

A word on this clonotype: Germline is not matched at one junction end, which may reflect a read error. The chain links TRBV27 to TRBJ2-3, with TRBD2 as a possible D gene (7 bases). Germline V gene lookup returns CDR1 MNHEY and CDR2 SMNVEV (reference sequence). The CDR3 covers 16 residues. Here the CDR3 DNA reads TGTGCCAGCAGTTTCAGCTTAGGGGGGGCCAAAGATACGCAGTATTTC. Protein: CASSFSLGGAKDTQYF.

Turning to this clonotype: The missing conserved phenylalanine or tryptophan at the end of this CDR3 makes a read error likely. V gene TRBV6-1 combines with J gene TRBJ2-5, with TRBD1 matching over 12 bases. Gene TRBJ2-7 matches the end of the DNA better, so the J call may be wrong. CDR3 size: 16 residues. The germline gives CDR1 MNHNS, CDR2 SASEGT. Here the CDR3 DNA reads TGTGCCAGCAGTCCCGGGGGGACAGGGGGCGAACACGAGCAGTACTTA. It is translated as CASSPGGTGGEHEQYL.

As for this clonotype: In this CDR3 the conserved last residue, phenylalanine or tryptophan, is missing, so a read error is likely. The DNA is omitted, as the CDR3 cannot be located on it reliably, and the CDR3 follows TCRdb's listing. The chain carries TRBV7-2 and TRBJ2-5. The germline V gene has CDR1 SGHTA and CDR2 FQGNSA. The CDR3 length equals 14 residues, ends included. This chain's CDR3 is CASSPTGDKATRHS.

The chain joins TRBV11-1 to TRBJ2-3, with 13 bases fitting TRBD2. Matching the DNA end better, TRBJ2-2 makes the J call doubtful. Germline V CDR1 and CDR2: SGHAT, FQDESV (reference sequence). The length of the CDR3 is 16 residues. CDR3 protein: CASSLGTSGTREALFF. CDR3 in DNA: TGTGCCAGCAGCCTTGGGACTAGCGGGACTCGGGAGGCGCTGTTTTTT.

The chain has TRBV7-2 and TRBJ2-3; no clear D. Trimming took off 5 bases at V and 6 bases at J, with 9 bases between the two ends. Germline V CDR1 and CDR2: SGHTA, FQGNSA. This CDR3 comprises 12 residues. In DNA, the CDR3 is TGTGCCAGCAGCCAACCTGGGGATACGCAGTATTTT. This gives the protein CASSQPGDTQYF.

The chain carries TRBV12-3 or TRBV12-4 and TRBJ2-2, with a possible D match to TRBD1 (6 bases). The V end lost 4 bases, the J end lost 6 bases, and 15 bases lay between the germline ends. The CDR3 loop spans 15 amino acids. CDR3 amino acids: CASSSTTQGSGELFF. As DNA, the CDR3 is TGTGCCAGCAGTTCAACCACTCAGGGGTCCGGGGAGCTGTTTTTT.